These T cell receptor beta chains were read from a single sample in a study of cytomegalovirus exposure and HLA in healthy donors. The data were produced by immunoSEQ multiplex PCR, yet TCRdb's version contains in-frame clones alone and is incomplete. The table shows more than 200,000 clones, with roughly four fifths occurring only once. The source material was PBMCs. These receptors came from a girl between 2 and 10 years old in good health and CMV-seronegative. CDR3s include the opening cysteine and the closing phenylalanine or tryptophan. The D gene is left open where the match is weak. Clone size is given for some rows only: seen once, a few or many times, or a class if the clone is expanded.

>.|.|TRBJ1-1|13|TRBV6-1
TGTGCCACCCAACAGACAGTGAACACTGAAGCTTTCTTT
CATQQTVNTEAFF
>.|.|TRBJ1-5|16|TRBV6-1
TGTGCCAGCAGTGACCCTACATGGGGGGGGTATCAGCCCCAGCATTTT
CASSDPTWGGYQPQHF
>few|.|TRBJ2-2|15|TRBV2
TGTGCCAGCAGTGATTCGCGGGGACCCGCCGGGGAGCTGTTTTTT
CASSDSRGPAGELFF
>.|.|TRBJ2-1|10|TRBV20-1
TGCAGTGCTAGGGAGAATGAGCAGTTCTTC
CSARENEQFF
>once|.|TRBJ1-1|15|TRBV7-9
TGTGCCAGCAGCTTGGAGGGGATCAGGGACACTGAAGCTTTCTTT
CASSLEGIRDTEAFF
>.|.|TRBJ1-1|13|TRBV9
TGTGCCAGCAGTATAGATTTGAACACTGAAGCTTTCTTT
CASSIDLNTEAFF
>.|.|TRBJ1-2|16|TRBV19
TGTGCCAGTAGTCTCCGTCGGGGAGGGGCGAAAAATGGCTACACCTTC
CASSLRRGGAKNGYTF
>.|TRBD2|TRBJ2-2|18|TRBV7-9
TGTGCCAGCAGCTTAGCCCCGACTAGCGGACCGAACACCGGGGAGCTGTTTTTT
CASSLAPTSGPNTGELFF
>.|TRBD2|TRBJ2-5|14|TRBV19
TGTGCCAGTAGTATCGCGACTAGCGGAGAGACCCAGTACTTC
CASSIATSGETQYF
>once|.|TRBJ1-1|15|TRBV27
TGTGCCAGCAGTTTAACTTACGGGGGGAACACTGAAGCTTTCTTT
CASSLTYGGNTEAFF
>few|.|TRBJ1-6|15|TRBV7-9
TGTGCCAGCAGCACACAGGGTATGGATGATTCACCCCTCCACTTT
CASSTQGMDDSPLHF
>.|.|TRBJ2-7|12|TRBV7-9
TGTGCCAGCAGCTTGGGGCCGCACGAGCAGTACTTC
CASSLGPHEQYF
>.|.|TRBJ1-2|15|TRBV19
TGTGCCAGTAGTATCGCGCTAAACCTTAACTATGGCTACACCTTC
CASSIALNLNYGYTF
>.|.|TRBJ1-1|13|TRBV9
TGTGCCAGCAGCGTACTAGGGAACACTGAAGCTTTCTTT
CASSVLGNTEAFF
>.|.|TRBJ2-6|16|TRBV27
TGTGCCTCCGGGGAGGTTTTGGTCTCTGGGGCCAACGTCCTGACTTTC
CASGEVLVSGANVLTF
>.|.|TRBJ1-2|13|TRBV5-4
TGTGCCAGCGGGGCAGAGGACGACTATGGCTACACCTTC
CASGAEDDYGYTF
>.|TRBD2|TRBJ2-1|17|TRBV10-3
TGTGCCACCCGGACTAGCGGGGGTGGGGTTAATATCAATGAGCAGTTCTTC
CATRTSGGGVNINEQFF
>.|.|TRBJ2-1|13|TRBV30
TGTGCCTGGAGCCCACCGAGCTACAATGAGCAGTTCTTC
CAWSPPSYNEQFF
>.|.|TRBJ2-7|13|TRBV15
TGTGCCACCGCGGCCGACCCAACCTACGAGCAGTACTTC
CATAADPTYEQYF
>few|TRBD2|TRBJ2-7|18|TRBV12-5
TGTGCTAGTGGTCCCGGGACTAGCGGGAGCTACTTCTCCTACGAGCAGTACTTC
CASGPGTSGSYFSYEQYF